The 30 T cell receptor beta chains listed next were all sequenced from one sample in a study of blood T cell repertoires in COVID-19. Only in-frame clones appear in the TCRdb table, and some are missing; sequencing was by immunoSEQ multiplex PCR. The repertoire holds under 200,000 clones, with 70% to 90% as singletons. Sequenced: PBMCs or T cells enriched from blood (not recorded which). The receptor source for this set is a woman aged 50 to 60 who had recovered from COVID-19.

This sequence joins TRBV9 and TRBJ2-2; TRBD2 agrees at 7 bases. The CDR3 length is 15 residues. Germline CDR1 is SGDLS and CDR2 is YYNGEE. V shed 5 bases, J shed 1 base, and the junction held 5 bases outside the gene matches. The CDR3 DNA sequence: TGTGCCAGCAGAGCGGGGACTCTGAACACCGGGGAGCTGTTTTTT. This gives the protein CASRAGTLNTGELFF. Full variable domain (outside the CDR3, taken from reference TRBV9 and TRBJ2-2): DSGVTQTPKHLITATGQRVTLRCSPRSGDLSVYWYQQSLDQGLQFLIQYYNGEERAKGNILERFSAQQFPDLHSELNLSSLELGDSALYFCASRAGTLNTGELFFGEGSRLTVL.

The chain employs TRBV4-3 and TRBJ1-2; weak D call: TRBD1 (5 bases). V was cut by 4 bases and J by 7 bases, with 13 bases left in between. Germline V gene sequence: CDR1 LGHNA, CDR2 YSLEER. The CDR3 has 13 amino acids. The CDR3, as DNA: TGCGCCAGCAGCCGGGATTTGGGGGGTGGCTACACCTTC. Its protein is CASSRDLGGGYTF.

The gene calls are TRBV14 and TRBJ2-7, with 9 nucleotides matching TRBD1. V trimming: 0 bases; J trimming: 2 bases; junction bases outside the gene matches: 2. The CDR3 covers 15 residues. CDR1 SGHDN and CDR2 FVKESK come from the germline V gene. CDR3 DNA: TGTGCCAGCAGCCAAGAGGGACAGGGCCCCTACGAGCAGTACTTC. Its translation is CASSQEGQGPYEQYF.

The rearrangement joins TRBV11-2 to TRBJ2-1; 10 nucleotides match TRBD2. Germline CDR1 SGHAT, CDR2 FQNNGV. CDR3 length: 16 residues. V lost 2 bases, J lost 3 bases, and 4 bases stayed unmatched. The CDR3 spells CASSLLLAGSYNEQFF. In nucleotides, the CDR3 is TGTGCCAGCAGCTTATTACTAGCGGGGAGCTACAATGAGCAGTTCTTC.

The DNA of the CDR3 is TGTGCCAGCAGCAAAAAAGGTGGGTGGGACAGGCACTATAATTCACCCCTCCACTTT. It codes for CASSKKGGWDRHYNSPLHF. The chain uses TRBV21-1 and TRBJ1-6; the table's D call TRBD1 went unverified against the DNA. TRBV21-1 is labeled a pseudogene. The CDR3 spans 19 residues.

The chain links TRBV7-2 to TRBJ1-5, with a tentative D call TRBD1 (6 bases). The CDR3 contains 13 residues. Germline V gives CDR1 SGHTA, CDR2 FQGNSA. The V and J ends lost 5 bases and 5 bases respectively, with 10 bases between them. CDR3 coding DNA: TGTGCCAGCAGCCAACAGGGCGATCAGCCCCAGCATTTT. Translated, it gives CASSQQGDQPQHF.

The V and J genes are TRBV6-2 or TRBV6-3 and TRBJ2-7, with 8 bases that match TRBD1. Unmatched junction bases numbered 2, after V lost 0 bases and J lost 7 bases. CDR1 and CDR2 (germline): MNHEY, SVGEGT. This CDR3 spans 13 amino acids. CDR3 sequence reads: CASSYSTGVEQYF. CDR3 in DNA: TGTGCCAGCAGTTACTCGACAGGGGTAGAGCAGTACTTC.

The chain joins TRBV12-3 or TRBV12-4 to TRBJ1-3, with TRBD1 as a possible D gene (6 bases). The length of the CDR3 is 13 residues. The germline V and J ends were trimmed by 6 bases and 8 bases, with 14 bases remaining between them. The CDR3 sequence is CASRFYREDTIYF. In DNA, the CDR3 is TGTGCCAGCAGGTTCTACAGGGAAGACACCATATATTTT.

This chain connects TRBV19 to TRBJ1-1; perhaps TRBD1 as D (6 bases). V was shortened by 5 bases and J by 5 bases, with 18 bases between the two germline ends. The germline V gene has CDR1 LNHDA and CDR2 SQIVND (reference sequence). The CDR3 extends over 15 amino acids. The CDR3 loop is CASSGYTGLGTEAFF. CDR3 DNA sequence: TGTGCCAGTAGTGGTTATACAGGGTTAGGAACTGAAGCTTTCTTT.

The chain employs TRBV5-4 and TRBJ1-1; no firm D call. The CDR3 totals 13 residues. Germline CDR1 is SGHNT and CDR2 is YYREEE (reference sequence). Trimming cost V 3 bases and J 8 bases, with 14 bases left between them. The CDR3 protein is CASSSHGQLEAFF. The CDR3 coding sequence is TGTGCCAGCAGCTCCCATGGGCAGCTAGAAGCTTTCTTT.

The chain is built from TRBV19 and TRBJ2-2, with 7 bases identical to TRBD1. J lost 0 bases, V lost 8 bases, and 3 bases had no gene match. The CDR3 is 14 residues long. Germline CDR1 and CDR2: LNHDA and SQIVND (reference sequence). This CDR3 reads CASGTDANTGELFF. The DNA of the CDR3 is TGTGCCAGTGGGACAGACGCGAACACCGGGGAGCTGTTTTTT.

The V call is TRBV6-1, the J call TRBJ2-4, with TRBD1 matching over 10 bases. CDR3 length: 15 amino acids. V trimming: 1 base; J trimming: 4 bases; junction bases outside the gene matches: 1. Germline CDR1 is MNHNS and CDR2 is SASEGT. CDR3 in DNA: TGTGCCAGCAGTGAAGGGACAGGGGGGAAAAACATTCAGTACTTC. Its protein product is CASSEGTGGKNIQYF.

J is TRBJ1-2 and V is TRBV19; 8 nucleotides align to TRBD1. This CDR3 has 14 amino acids. The germline V gene has CDR1 LNHDA and CDR2 SQIVND (reference sequence). The J segment lost 8 bases and the V segment lost 5 bases, leaving 10 bases of the junction unmatched. CDR3 nucleotides: TGTGCCAGTAGTTCAACAGGGGGTCATAGCGGCTACACCTTC. This encodes CASSSTGGHSGYTF.

This clone was found once. Within the sample, other DNA sequences also encode this same CDR3. The gene calls are TRBV3-1 (or the pseudogene TRBV3-2) and TRBJ1-2, with TRBD1 as a possible D gene (6 bases). The CDR3 contains 13 residues. Germline-derived CDR1 and CDR2 are LGHDT and YNNKEL (reference sequence). V dropped 1 base and J dropped 5 bases, with 8 bases sitting between them. The CDR3 sequence: CASSQVGGYGYTF. DNA of the CDR3: TGTGCCAGCAGCCAAGTAGGGGGATATGGCTACACCTTC.

This chain uses TRBV2 with TRBJ2-5; D may be TRBD2 (7 bases). The CDR3 consists of 15 residues. Germline CDR1 reads SNHLY; CDR2 reads FYNNEI. V dropped 4 bases and J dropped 1 base, with 13 bases sitting between them. The CDR3 DNA reads TGTGCCAGCAGTGTTGGCGGGGGCACCCAAGAGACCCAGTACTTC. Protein: CASSVGGGTQETQYF.

The J gene is TRBJ1-4, the V gene TRBV20-1; D is possibly TRBD1 (5 bases). Germline lookup yields CDR1 DFQATT and CDR2 SNEGSKA (reference sequence). V lost 3 bases and J lost 9, with 8 bases in between. CDR3 length: 11 amino acids. The CDR3 here is CSARAGQKLFF. Here the CDR3 DNA reads TGCAGTGCTAGGGCGGGGCAAAAACTGTTTTTT.

The genes are TRBV6-5 and TRBJ2-7; TRBD2 is a possible D gene (6 bases). The CDR3 length is 14 residues. V dropped 2 bases and J dropped 6 bases, with 14 bases sitting between them. CDR1 and CDR2 (germline): MNHEY, SVGAGI. CDR3 loop: CASSYGGGALEQYF. The CDR3 region has the DNA TGTGCCAGCAGTTACGGTGGCGGGGCTCTCGAGCAGTACTTC.

The chain employs TRBV6-2 or TRBV6-3 and TRBJ1-4; D is possibly TRBD1 (6 bases). Trimming stripped 2 bases from V and 5 bases from J, with 9 bases between. The CDR3 is 14 amino acids. Germline loops: CDR1 MNHEY, CDR2 SVGEGT. The CDR3 DNA reads as TGTGCCAGCAGTTACCTACAGGGAAATGAAAAACTGTTTTTT. Amino acid sequence: CASSYLQGNEKLFF.

The chain employs TRBV27 and TRBJ2-2, with TRBD1 identical over 9 bases. Germline V gene sequence: CDR1 MNHEY, CDR2 SMNVEV (reference sequence). The CDR3 is made up of 19 amino acids. J lost 3 bases, V lost 3 bases, and 14 bases had no gene match. CDR3 sequence reads: CASSFRLAPGQGYTGELFF. CDR3 coding DNA: TGTGCCAGCAGTTTTCGCCTCGCTCCGGGACAGGGATACACCGGGGAGCTGTTTTTT.

The gene calls are TRBV6-6 and TRBJ2-3, with 8 bases aligning to TRBD1. Germline CDR1 MNHNY, CDR2 SVGAGI (reference sequence). V shed 2 bases and J 4 bases; nucleotides not matched to a gene: 8. The CDR3 contains 16 residues. The CDR3 nucleotides read TGTGCCAGCAGTTACGAACCGGGACAGGAGGCAGATACGCAGTATTTT. It specifies CASSYEPGQEADTQYF.

The V and J genes are TRBV3-1 (or the pseudogene TRBV3-2) and TRBJ2-2; TRBD1 matches 8 bases. V gave up 1 base and J gave up 9 bases; unmatched junction bases: 10. CDR1 and CDR2 from the germline V gene are LGHDT and YNNKEL (reference sequence). This CDR3 has 16 amino acids. The CDR3 loop reads CASSQVGQVRARELFF. CDR3 nucleotides: TGTGCCAGCAGCCAAGTGGGACAGGTCCGGGCGCGGGAGCTGTTTTTT.

This chain connects TRBV7-2 to TRBJ2-4, with TRBD2 matching 15 bases. Trimming removed 5 bases from V and 0 bases from J; junction bases left unmatched: 8. The germline CDR1 and CDR2 sequences are SGHTA and FQGNSA. CDR3 size: 19 residues. The CDR3 coding sequence is TGTGCCAGCAGCGCGGGGACTAGCGGGGGGACTCTAGCCAAAAACATTCAGTACTTC. Translation gives CASSAGTSGGTLAKNIQYF.

This chain links TRBV2 with TRBJ2-3; D may be TRBD1 (6 bases). Deletions cut 6 bases from V and 2 bases from J, with 12 bases between. Germline CDR1 SNHLY, CDR2 FYNNEI. This CDR3 contains 14 residues. The CDR3 loop is CASREDSHTDTQYF. The CDR3 nucleotides are TGTGCCAGCAGGGAGGACAGTCACACAGATACGCAGTATTTT. Variable domain in full (rest from reference TRBV2 and TRBJ2-3): EPEVTQTPSHQVTQMGQEVILRCVPISNHLYFYWYRQILGQKVEFLVSFYNNEISEKSEIFDDQFSVERPDGSNFTLKIRSTKLEDSAMYFCASREDSHTDTQYFGPGTRLTVL.

The chain couples TRBV6-4 to TRBJ2-3, with D tentatively TRBD1 (6 bases). V shed 4 bases and J shed 0 bases, with 8 bases lying between them. Looked up from germline, CDR1 is MRHNA and CDR2 is SNTAGT. The length of the CDR3 is 14 residues. CDR3 nucleotides: TGTGCCAGCAGTGTAACAGGGAGCACAGATACGCAGTATTTT. Translating gives CASSVTGSTDTQYF.

The CDR3: CASTRGTGDSYEQYF. The CDR3 DNA sequence: TGCGCCAGCACCCGAGGGACAGGGGATTCCTACGAGCAGTACTTC. V gene TRBV10-2 combines with J gene TRBJ2-7, with 10 bases aligning to TRBD1. The trim removed 7 bases at V and 1 base at J, leaving 7 bases unmatched. This CDR3 has 15 residues. Germline V gene data show CDR1 as WSHSY and CDR2 as SAAADI.

The chain carries TRBV19 and TRBJ1-2; D is perhaps TRBD1 (6 bases). The CDR3 runs to 14 residues. The V gene lost 5 bases and the J gene lost 4 bases, with 14 bases spanning the gap. From germline, CDR1 is LNHDA and CDR2 SQIVND (reference sequence). This CDR3 is CASSSRTDPYGYTF. The CDR3 DNA follows: TGTGCCAGTAGTTCCCGGACAGACCCCTATGGCTACACCTTC.

The chain carries TRBV6-6 and TRBJ2-7; 7 nucleotides match TRBD1. The CDR3 sequence is 15 residues long. Germline V gene lookup returns CDR1 MNHNY and CDR2 SVGAGI (reference sequence). J lost 5 bases, V lost 0 bases, and 7 bases had no gene match. The CDR3 region is CASSYSQAGGNEQYF. The CDR3 DNA follows: TGTGCCAGCAGTTACTCCCAGGCAGGGGGTAACGAGCAGTACTTC.

This sequence joins TRBV18 and TRBJ1-5; 7 nucleotides align to TRBD1. Germline CDR1 KGHSH, CDR2 LQKENI. The length of the CDR3 is 20 residues. V trimming: 0 bases; J trimming: 3 bases; junction bases outside the gene matches: 17. The CDR3, as DNA: TGTGCCAGCTCACCACCGCTTTTGGGGCAGGGGGTCACCGCCAATCAGCCCCAGCATTTT. This translates into CASSPPLLGQGVTANQPQHF.

This clone was recorded a few times. CDR3 nucleotides: TGTGCCTGTCCCGAATACACAGGGGGTGATGGCTACACCTTC. Translating it yields CACPEYTGGDGYTF. V and J are TRBV30 and TRBJ1-2, with 8 bases lining up with TRBD1. V was clipped by 6 bases and J by 6 bases; unmatched bases: 12. The CDR3 has 14 residues. Germline lookup yields CDR1 GTSNPN and CDR2 SVGIG (reference sequence).

The chain uses TRBV6-5 and TRBJ1-1; tentatively, D is TRBD1 (6 bases). CDR3 length equals 16 residues. CDR1 is MNHEY and CDR2 is SVGAGI in the germline V gene. Trimming pared 0 bases from V and 0 bases from J, leaving 11 bases between. The CDR3 DNA is TGTGCCAGCAGTTACTCGAGGCCAGGGGTGAACACTGAAGCTTTCTTT. It translates to CASSYSRPGVNTEAFF.